The 12 T cell receptor beta chains below were found in one sample sequenced in a study of T cells in Graves' hyperthyroidism and ophthalmopathy. Amplification of TCR beta CDR3 regions used RNA as the template. Initially, a first-round RT-PCR of the TCR CDR3 employed the HTBI primer set. MiXCR, applied by TCRdb to the multiplex PCR reads, yields one record per CDR3 protein. The table has a few hundred thousand distinct CDR3 sequences, roughly 15% seen once. Material for sequencing was blood. These receptors were taken from a woman aged 45-65 years with Graves' hyperthyroidism that later progressed to Graves' ophthalmopathy.

The chain joins TRBV20-1 to TRBJ2-5, with TRBD1 as a possible D gene (6 bases). The CDR3 length is 14 residues. CDR1 DFQATT and CDR2 SNEGSKA come from the germline V gene (reference sequence). Trimming pared 3 bases from V and 2 bases from J, leaving 13 bases between. The CDR3 spells CSARRGTRQETQYF. CDR3 coding DNA: TGCAGTGCTAGGAGGGGGACACGACAAGAGACCCAGTACTTC.

This clonotype was recorded a few times. The rearrangement uses TRBV6-5 and TRBJ2-3; D may be TRBD2 (5 bases). The CDR3 is 15 amino acids. The germline V and J ends were trimmed by 0 bases and 7 bases, with 14 bases remaining between them. CDR1 and CDR2 from the germline V gene are MNHEY and SVGAGI. The chain's CDR3 is CASSYSVGVLNTQYF. The CDR3 DNA follows: TGTGCCAGCAGTTACTCGGTCGGGGTTTTAAATACGCAGTATTTT.

This clonotype was detected only a few times. The rearrangement joins TRBV2 to TRBJ2-5, with D possibly called TRBD1 or TRBD2 (6 bases each). V was pared by 5 bases and J by 4 bases, with 11 bases between. The CDR3 is 13 amino acids. Germline CDR1 reads SNHLY; CDR2 reads FYNNEI. The CDR3 is CASSIRGRETQYF. The CDR3 DNA reads TGTGCCAGCAGTATCCGGGGGCGAGAGACCCAGTACTTC.

This chain uses TRBV3-1 with TRBJ2-7; D gene unclear. The CDR3 length is 14 residues. Per germline, CDR1 LGHDT and CDR2 YNNKEL (reference sequence). Trimming removed 6 bases from V and 0 bases from J, with 12 bases in between. CDR3: CASSRGRNSYEQYF. As DNA, the CDR3 is TGTGCCAGCAGTCGAGGCAGAAACTCCTACGAGCAGTACTTC.

This clonotype was counted many times. The genes are TRBV5-1 and TRBJ1-6; 7 nucleotides agree with TRBD1. The CDR3 extends over 15 amino acids. CDR1 SGHRS and CDR2 YFSETQ come from the germline V gene. Germline trimming cut 5 bases from V and 5 bases from J; bases unmatched to any gene: 7. The CDR3 region is CASRGGQANNSPLHF. The CDR3 DNA sequence: TGCGCCAGCAGGGGCGGACAGGCGAATAATTCACCCCTCCACTTT.

This clonotype was seen at least ten times. The V gene is TRBV11-2, the J gene TRBJ1-4; D is undetermined. The V gene lost 5 bases and the J gene lost 7 bases, with 14 bases spanning the gap. Germline assignment: CDR1 SGHAT and CDR2 FQNNGV. The CDR3 is made up of 14 amino acids. The CDR3 here is CASSPTGRFEKLFF. The CDR3, as DNA: TGTGCCAGCAGCCCGACCGGGAGGTTTGAAAAACTGTTTTTT. The complete variable domain, with remaining parts taken from reference TRBV11-2 and TRBJ1-4, reads EAGVAQSPRYKIIEKRQSVAFWCNPISGHATLYWYQQILGQGPKLLIQFQNNGVVDDSQLPKDRFSAERLKGVDSTLKIQPAKLEDSAVYLCASSPTGRFEKLFFGSGTQLSVL.

This clonotype was seen at least ten times. The chain is built from TRBV24-1 and TRBJ2-1; 9 bases are shared with TRBD2. Germline V gene lookup returns CDR1 KGHDR and CDR2 SFDVKD. V lost 4 bases and J lost 7; bases outside the gene matches: 10. The CDR3 is 16 amino acids. CDR3 coding DNA: TGTGCCACCAGTGAAGCCGGGACTAGCATTTGGAATGAGCAGTTCTTC. Its translation is CATSEAGTSIWNEQFF.

This clonotype was recorded a few times. The chain recombines TRBV4-2 with TRBJ2-2; a possible D gene is TRBD2 (6 bases). V shed 2 bases and J shed 6 bases, with 16 bases lying between them. The germline gives CDR1 LGHNA, CDR2 YNFKEQ. The CDR3 sequence is 16 residues long. CDR3 sequence (DNA): TGTGCCAGCAGCCAACCCATGGGACTCCCCGCCGGGGAGCTGTTTTTT. As protein: CASSQPMGLPAGELFF.

This clonotype was seen ten or more times. This chain uses TRBV6-2 or TRBV6-3 with TRBJ1-1, with D possibly matching TRBD1 (5 bases). CDR1 is MNHEY, CDR2 SVGEGT, per germline. This CDR3 is 15 amino acids long. The V gene lost 5 bases and the J gene lost 0 bases, with 13 bases spanning the gap. The CDR3 coding sequence is TGTGCCAGCAGTCCCCCAGGGAGCATGAACACTGAAGCTTTCTTT. This gives the protein CASSPPGSMNTEAFF.

The J gene is TRBJ2-1, the V gene TRBV25-1, with 7 bases matching TRBD2. This CDR3 contains 15 residues. Germline CDR1 and CDR2: MGHDK and SYGVNS. V shed 6 bases and J 3 bases; nucleotides not matched to a gene: 8. The DNA of the CDR3 is TGTGCCAGCAGCCCCGGGACTACCAACTACAATGAGCAGTTCTTC. Protein: CASSPGTTNYNEQFF.

This clonotype was found many times. The chain recombines TRBV3-1 with TRBJ1-2, with unresolved D. The CDR3 is 16 amino acids. Germline assignment: CDR1 LGHDT and CDR2 YNNKEL (reference sequence). The V end lost 1 base, the J end lost 2 bases, and 14 bases lay between the germline ends. This CDR3 reads CASSQVFRRSNYGYTF. CDR3 nucleotides: TGTGCCAGCAGCCAAGTTTTCCGACGGTCAAACTATGGCTACACCTTC.

This clonotype was recorded at least ten times. The chain has TRBV28 and TRBJ1-1; D possibly corresponds to TRBD1 (5 bases). The CDR3 covers 15 residues. Germline assignment: CDR1 MDHEN and CDR2 SYDVKM. The V end lost 2 bases, the J end lost 0 bases, and 10 bases lay between the germline ends. CDR3 DNA sequence: TGTGCCAGCAGTTTAAGGGGCTTAATGAACACTGAAGCTTTCTTT. Protein sequence: CASSLRGLMNTEAFF.